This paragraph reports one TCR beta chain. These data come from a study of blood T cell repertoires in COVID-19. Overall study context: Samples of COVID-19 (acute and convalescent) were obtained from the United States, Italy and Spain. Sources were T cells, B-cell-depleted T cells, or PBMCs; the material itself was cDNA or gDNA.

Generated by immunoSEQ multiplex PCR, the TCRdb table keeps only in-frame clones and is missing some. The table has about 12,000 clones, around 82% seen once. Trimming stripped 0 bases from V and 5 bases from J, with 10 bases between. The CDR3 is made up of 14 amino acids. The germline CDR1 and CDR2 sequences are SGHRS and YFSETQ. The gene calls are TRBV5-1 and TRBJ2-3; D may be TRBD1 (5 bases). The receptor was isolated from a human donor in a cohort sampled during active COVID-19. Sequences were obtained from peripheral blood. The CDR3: CASSLGRRGDTQYF. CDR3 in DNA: TGCGCCAGCAGCTTGGGGAGAAGGGGAGATACGCAGTATTTT.